These 19 T cell receptor beta chains originate from one sample sequenced in a study of blood T cell repertoires in COVID-19. This table comes from immunoSEQ multiplex PCR, and its TCRdb copy is limited to in-frame clones, with some not included. In the table there are some 230,000 clones, roughly 80% of which are singletons. Specimen: peripheral blood. Source of these receptors: a woman aged 55-75 years with acute or convalescent COVID-19.

The gene calls are TRBV15 and TRBJ2-7; the D gene is possibly TRBD1 (6 bases). CDR3 length: 16 residues. The germline V and J ends were trimmed by 1 base and 1 base, with 14 bases remaining between them. CDR1 and CDR2 from the germline V gene are LNHNV and YYDKDF (reference sequence). CDR3 nucleotide sequence: TGTGCCACCAGCAGAGGAGGGGACATGTTTTCCTACGAGCAGTACTTC. This translates into CATSRGGDMFSYEQYF.

The genes are TRBV7-9 and TRBJ1-1, with 8 positions matching TRBD1. Germline trimming cut 1 base from V and 2 bases from J; bases unmatched to any gene: 3. The CDR3 is made up of 15 amino acids. Germline V gene data show CDR1 as SEHNR and CDR2 as FQNEAQ (reference sequence). The CDR3 loop is CASSLVDRVNTEAFF. The CDR3 DNA reads TGTGCCAGCAGCTTAGTGGACAGGGTAAACACTGAAGCTTTCTTT.

V usage is TRBV2 and J usage is TRBJ1-4, with D unclear. The V gene's germline CDR1 is SNHLY and CDR2 FYNNEI. This CDR3 is 16 amino acids long. The V gene lost 2 bases and the J gene lost 1 base, with 11 bases spanning the gap. CDR3 region: CASSETVGRTNEKLFF. The CDR3 coding sequence is TGTGCCAGCAGTGAAACCGTGGGGAGAACTAATGAAAAACTGTTTTTT. The variable domain in full, with the rest retrieved from reference TRBV2 and TRBJ1-4, is EPEVTQTPSHQVTQMGQEVILRCVPISNHLYFYWYRQILGQKVEFLVSFYNNEISEKSEIFDDQFSVERPDGSNFTLKIRSTKLEDSAMYFCASSETVGRTNEKLFFGSGTQLSVL.

The chain recombines TRBV19 with TRBJ2-7, with D possibly matching TRBD1 (6 bases). This CDR3 contains 14 residues. Germline V gene lookup returns CDR1 LNHDA and CDR2 SQIVND (reference sequence). The germline V and J ends were trimmed by 3 bases and 0 bases, with 9 bases remaining between them. CDR3 sequence (DNA): TGTGCCAGTAGTATGGGGGCTCACTCCTACGAGCAGTACTTC. Its protein product is CASSMGAHSYEQYF.

This chain links TRBV2 with TRBJ2-3, with D hard to call. The CDR3 runs to 14 residues. Trimming took off 9 bases at V and 0 bases at J, with 13 bases between the two ends. CDR1 is SNHLY and CDR2 is FYNNEI in the germline V gene. The CDR3 here is CASTKSTSTDTQYF. The CDR3 coding sequence is TGTGCCAGTACAAAATCGACAAGCACAGATACGCAGTATTTT.

V usage is TRBV5-1 and J usage is TRBJ1-1; D remains unclear. The CDR3 covers 12 residues. Germline CDR1 is SGHRS and CDR2 is YFSETQ. Trimming shortened V by 5 bases and J by 5 bases, and 10 bases separated the two germline ends. The CDR3 spells CASRGAGTEAFF. CDR3 coding DNA: TGCGCCAGCAGAGGAGCCGGGACTGAAGCTTTCTTT.

The chain carries TRBV6-1 and TRBJ2-5; TRBD1 matches at 7 bases. CDR3 length equals 15 residues. Germline-derived CDR1 and CDR2 are MNHNS and SASEGT. Trimming at V came to 2 bases and at J to 9 bases, leaving 12 bases not matched to a gene. The CDR3: CASSERDRFDRPQYF. The CDR3 DNA is TGTGCCAGCAGTGAAAGGGACAGATTTGATCGCCCCCAGTACTTC.

This CDR3 reads CAIGGDYEQYF. The CDR3 DNA reads TGTGCCATCGGAGGGGACTACGAGCAGTACTTC. V gene TRBV10-3 combines with J gene TRBJ2-7, with a tentative D call TRBD2 (6 bases). There are 11 residues in the CDR3. The V end was cut by 8 bases, the J end by 3 bases, with 8 bases between. Germline CDR1 and CDR2: ENHRY and SYGVKD.

The chain has TRBV15 and TRBJ1-5, with 7 positions matching TRBD1. The CDR3 runs to 15 residues. V gave up 3 bases and J gave up 4 bases; unmatched junction bases: 6. Germline V gene lookup returns CDR1 LNHNV and CDR2 YYDKDF (reference sequence). In nucleotides, the CDR3 is TGTGCCACCAGCAGCTACAGGGGTGGGAATCAGCCCCAGCATTTT. Its translation is CATSSYRGGNQPQHF.

This clone showed up just a few times. V and J are TRBV5-1 and TRBJ1-6; a possible D gene is TRBD1 (6 bases). Deletions cut 2 bases from V and 7 bases from J, with 13 bases between. Germline CDR1 and CDR2: SGHRS and YFSETQ. There are 15 residues in the CDR3. The CDR3 region has the DNA TGCGCCAGCAGCTTACAGGGACGGCTAAATTCACCCCTCCACTTT. Its translation: CASSLQGRLNSPLHF.

About this clone itself: This same CDR3 is encoded by further DNA sequences in the sample. The chain employs TRBV9 and TRBJ2-5; 8 positions match TRBD2. The CDR3 spans 15 residues. With 0 bases clipped from V and 2 bases from J, the junction kept 3 bases outside the gene matches. Germline-derived CDR1 and CDR2 are SGDLS and YYNGEE. The chain's CDR3 is CASSVGGGTQETQYF. The CDR3 region has the DNA TGTGCCAGCAGCGTAGGCGGGGGGACACAAGAGACCCAGTACTTC. The full variable domain, rest sourced from reference TRBV9 and TRBJ2-5, is DSGVTQTPKHLITATGQRVTLRCSPRSGDLSVYWYQQSLDQGLQFLIQYYNGEERAKGNILERFSAQQFPDLHSELNLSSLELGDSALYFCASSVGGGTQETQYFGPGTRLLVL.

The chain employs TRBV9 and TRBJ1-3; D might be TRBD1 (6 bases). CDR3 length equals 14 residues. CDR1 is SGDLS and CDR2 is YYNGEE in the germline V gene. Trimming stripped 1 base from V and 4 bases from J, with 9 bases between. In nucleotides, the CDR3 is TGTGCCAGCAGCGTAAACAGGGTAGGAAACACCATATATTTT. Translating gives CASSVNRVGNTIYF. Full variable domain (outside the CDR3, taken from reference TRBV9 and TRBJ1-3): DSGVTQTPKHLITATGQRVTLRCSPRSGDLSVYWYQQSLDQGLQFLIQYYNGEERAKGNILERFSAQQFPDLHSELNLSSLELGDSALYFCASSVNRVGNTIYFGEGSWLTVV.

This rearrangement joins TRBV7-2 to TRBJ2-3; 7 positions match TRBD1. CDR3 size: 15 residues. The germline CDR1 and CDR2 sequences are SGHTA and FQGNSA. Germline trimming cut 3 bases from V and 1 base from J; bases unmatched to any gene: 4. This CDR3 reads CASSLTGTGTDTQYF. In nucleotides, the CDR3 is TGTGCCAGCAGCTTGACCGGGACAGGCACAGATACGCAGTATTTT. The variable domain in full, with the rest retrieved from reference TRBV7-2 and TRBJ2-3, is GAGVSQSPSNKVTEKGKDVELRCDPISGHTALYWYRQSLGQGLEFLIYFQGNSAPDKSGLPSDRFSAERTGGSVSTLTIQRTQQEDSAVYLCASSLTGTGTDTQYFGPGTRLTVL.

This clone was counted a few times. The chain couples TRBV6-5 to TRBJ2-1; 12 bases line up with TRBD2. The germline V gene has CDR1 MNHEY and CDR2 SVGAGI. J gave up 4 bases and V 2 bases, and 3 bases lay outside the gene matches. There are 16 residues in the CDR3. The CDR3 DNA reads as TGTGCCAGCAGTTACGGGACTAGCGGGTTGTACAATGAGCAGTTCTTC. Translated, it gives CASSYGTSGLYNEQFF.

In its sample, this clone was seen once. This chain connects TRBV5-1 to TRBJ1-2; TRBD1 matches 7 bases. The CDR3 consists of 13 residues. V lost 3 bases and J lost 4; bases outside the gene matches: 3. Germline lookup yields CDR1 SGHRS and CDR2 YFSETQ. CDR3 protein: CASSSTGAYGYTF. The CDR3 nucleotides are TGCGCCAGCAGCTCTACAGGGGCCTATGGCTACACCTTC.

About this clone: This sample also contains other DNA sequences that code for the same CDR3. The rearrangement uses TRBV28 and TRBJ1-1, with a weak D call TRBD1 (5 bases). V lost 6 bases and J lost 5, with 22 bases in between. CDR1 and CDR2 (germline): MDHEN, SYDVKM. This CDR3 has 16 amino acids. The CDR3 nucleotides are TGTGCCAGCAGGTATCCCCGACGGGGGATCGGGACTGAAGCTTTCTTT. Its translation: CASRYPRRGIGTEAFF.

The gene calls are TRBV6-5 and TRBJ1-2; possible D gene TRBD1, 6 bases. Trimming took 7 bases from V and 4 from J, leaving 16 bases between them. CDR1 and CDR2 (germline): MNHEY, SVGAGI. The CDR3 consists of 14 residues. CDR3 in amino acids: CASTPGVDGYGYTF. DNA for the CDR3: TGTGCCAGCACCCCAGGGGTAGACGGCTATGGCTACACCTTC.

This chain links TRBV6-5 with TRBJ2-1; perhaps TRBD2 as D (6 bases). The CDR3 is made up of 14 amino acids. V was cut by 6 bases and J by 5 bases, with 14 bases left in between. Germline V gives CDR1 MNHEY, CDR2 SVGAGI. In DNA form, the CDR3 reads TGTGCCAGCAGGGGGGACTTCGCAAACAATGAGCAGTTCTTC. The encoded protein is CASRGDFANNEQFF.

The chain couples TRBV27 to TRBJ1-2, with unresolved D. The germline V gene encodes CDR1 MNHEY and CDR2 SMNVEV (reference sequence). This CDR3 has 14 residues. V was cut by 4 bases and J by 1 base, with 10 bases left in between. The CDR3 is CASSSSTLNYGYTF. CDR3 coding DNA: TGTGCCAGCAGTTCATCGACACTTAACTATGGCTACACCTTC.